The subject of this entry is one T cell receptor (beta chain). The CDR3 contains 14 residues. Trimming removed 5 bases from V and 4 bases from J, with 17 bases in between. The germline gives CDR1 SQVTM, CDR2 ANQGSEA. Source study methods: Amplifying reference gene primers gave estimates of nucleated cell counts. Using immunoSEQ multiplex PCR, the repertoire was profiled, and TCRdb retains in-frame clones only, with some absent. V and J calls and clone size are given by that table; D and trimming were obtained from the DNA. In the table there are fewer than 250,000 clones, roughly 80% of which are singletons. This sample is drawn from a study of blood T cell repertoires in COVID-19. At the level of the study: PBMCs, B-cell-depleted T cells, or T cells provided the cDNA or gDNA that made up the material.

Sequencing was performed on peripheral blood. The origin of this receptor is a woman aged 40 to 49 with active or convalescent COVID-19. This rearrangement joins TRBV29-1 to TRBJ2-5, with a weak D call TRBD2 (6 bases). The CDR3 loop is CSVSLLLLAETQYF. The CDR3 DNA sequence: TGCAGCGTTAGTTTGCTACTACTAGCAGAGACCCAGTACTTC.